Listed below are T cell receptor beta chains from one sample, sequenced in a study of OX40 agonist ivuxolimab in advanced cancers. Here immunoSEQ multiplex PCR was the method, and the copy in TCRdb shows in-frame clones only, minus some. The table shows 55,000 to 90,000 clones, with roughly 88% occurring only once. This sample comprised CD4+ or CD8+ T cells sorted from blood, obtained in a trial of the OX40 agonist ivuxolimab. All receptors come from an adult with an advanced solid tumor such as melanoma, head and neck, liver or kidney cancer. Each CDR3 is given with its conserved first and last residue. D genes are given only for firm matches. Only part of the rows carry a size: once, few, many, or a class if the clone is expanded.

d_call,clone_size,v_call,j_call,cdr3_nt,cdr3_aa
TRBD2,.,TRBV28,TRBJ2-7,TGTGCCAGCAGTAGGGGGACTAGTCTTTACGAGCAGTACTTC,CASSRGTSLYEQYF
.,.,TRBV6-5,TRBJ1-4,TGTGCCAGCAGTCCTTCGACAGGTAGAGTGGAAAAACTGTTTTTT,CASSPSTGRVEKLFF
.,.,TRBV5-1,TRBJ2-5,TGCGCCAGCAGCCCTCCCGGCGGCGAAGAGACCCAGTACTTC,CASSPPGGEETQYF
TRBD2,.,TRBV6-6,TRBJ2-7,TGTGCCAGCAGTCCCACTGAGCGGGGGAAGTACGAGCAGTACTTC,CASSPTERGKYEQYF
TRBD1,.,TRBV6-6,TRBJ1-6,TGTGCCAGCAGTGACTTAGGGACAGCCTATTCACCCCTCCACTTT,CASSDLGTAYSPLHF
.,.,TRBV5-1,TRBJ2-5,TGCGCCAGCAGAGTAGGTGGGGAGACCCAGTACTTC,CASRVGGETQYF
.,.,TRBV5-6,TRBJ2-2,TGTGCCAGCAGCCTCCGGGTAACAGGACCACCCGGGGAGCTGTTTTTT,CASSLRVTGPPGELFF
TRBD2,.,TRBV6-6,TRBJ2-5,TGTGCCAGCAGCACGGGACTACAAGAGACCCAGTACTTC,CASSTGLQETQYF
.,once,TRBV6-5,TRBJ2-2,TGTGCCAGCAGTTACCACTCATCCGGCACCGGGGAGCTGTTTTTT,CASSYHSSGTGELFF
.,.,TRBV5-3,TRBJ1-1,TGTGCCAGAAGCCAACCTGGGCCGCAGGGTAACACTGAAGCTTTCTTT,CARSQPGPQGNTEAFF
TRBD2,.,TRBV5-1,TRBJ2-1,TGCGCCAGCAGCACGGCTCCACTAGCGGGGGTCTACAATGAGCAGTTCTTC,CASSTAPLAGVYNEQFF
.,.,TRBV19,TRBJ1-1,TGTGCCAGTAGTATGTCTCAGATGAACACTGAAGCTTTCTTT,CASSMSQMNTEAFF
.,.,TRBV19,TRBJ2-7,TGTGCCGCTGGTTGGGGACTCCCCCCCTACGAGCAGTACTTC,CAAGWGLPPYEQYF
.,.,TRBV2,TRBJ1-2,TGTGCCAGCAGCCTCGGCAGAGGCTATGGCTACACCTTC,CASSLGRGYGYTF
.,once,TRBV5-1,TRBJ2-5,TGCGCCAGCAGCTTGGCTGCAGGGAAAGAGACCCAGTACTTC,CASSLAAGKETQYF
TRBD1,once,TRBV5-1,TRBJ1-4,TGCGCCAGCAGCTTCCGCGACAGGGGTCCAAATGAAAAACTGTTTTTT,CASSFRDRGPNEKLFF
.,.,TRBV19,TRBJ2-7,TGTGCCAGTAGGGCCGGACCGTCGGGGCACGAGCAGTACTTC,CASRAGPSGHEQYF
TRBD2,.,TRBV19,TRBJ2-3,TGTGCCACCCAGTCGTTAGCGGGGGCACGGGGCACAGATACGCAGTATTTT,CATQSLAGARGTDTQYF
.,.,TRBV9,TRBJ1-2,TGTGCCAGCAGCCTTACAGGACTTAACTATGGCTACACCTTC,CASSLTGLNYGYTF
.,.,TRBV27,TRBJ2-4,TGTGCCAGCAGTTTTATCACAGATCTAGCCAAAAACATTCAGTACTTC,CASSFITDLAKNIQYF
.,.,TRBV7-2,TRBJ2-1,TGTGCCAGCAGCTTAAGGGGGGGGACATCCTACAATGAGCAGTTCTTC,CASSLRGGTSYNEQFF
.,.,TRBV18,TRBJ2-7,TGTGCCAGCTCGTTTTCCTACGAGCAGTACTTC,CASSFSYEQYF
.,.,TRBV6-1,TRBJ2-3,TGTGCCTCAGCGGGACAGAGCACAGATACGCAGTATTTT,CASAGQSTDTQYF
.,once,TRBV25-1,TRBJ1-5,TGTGCCAGCAGGGCCGAAAATCAGCCCCAGCATTTT,CASRAENQPQHF
TRBD2,.,TRBV7-2,TRBJ2-7,TGTGCGAGACGCGGGGGGCAAGGCGAGCAGTACTTC,CARRGGQGEQYF
.,.,TRBV28,TRBJ2-7,TGTGCCAGCAGTCCCACCATGGGATCCTACGAGCAGTACTTC,CASSPTMGSYEQYF
.,.,TRBV6-6,TRBJ1-4,TGTGCCAGCAGTTACCCGGGACGGGCCGAGGAAAAACTGTTTTTT,CASSYPGRAEEKLFF
.,.,TRBV7-2,TRBJ2-7,TGTGCCAGCAGTTGGGGGGGCGCCTACGAGCAGTACTTC,CASSWGGAYEQYF
.,.,TRBV28,TRBJ2-5,TGTGCCAGCAGTCTACTCGGGGCGGAAGAGACCCAGTACTTC,CASSLLGAEETQYF
TRBD2,.,TRBV7-2,TRBJ2-7,TGTGCCAGAACTAGCGGGGGGTTCTACGAGCAGTACTTC,CARTSGGFYEQYF
.,.,TRBV11-3,TRBJ2-1,TGTGCCAGCAGCGTAACATGGGACAATGAGCAGTTCTTC,CASSVTWDNEQFF
.,few,TRBV18,TRBJ1-5,TGTGCCAGCTCACTCGGGGAGGCCTGGGAGCCCCAGCATTTT,CASSLGEAWEPQHF
TRBD1,.,TRBV18,TRBJ1-4,TGTGCCAGCTCACCAGGACAGGGACGGCGGGTGGAAAAACTGTTTTTT,CASSPGQGRRVEKLFF
TRBD2,.,TRBV7-2,TRBJ2-5,TGTGCCAGCAGCCTCCTAGCGGGGCAAGAGACCCAGTACTTC,CASSLLAGQETQYF
.,.,TRBV5-1,TRBJ2-3,TGCGCCAGCTGCAGGGTGACCGCAAGCACAGATACGCAGTATTTT,CASCRVTASTDTQYF
TRBD1,medium-sized,TRBV19,TRBJ2-7,TGTGCCAGTACCCGAACAGGGGCCGACGAGCAGTACTTC,CASTRTGADEQYF
.,few,TRBV28,TRBJ1-5,TGTGCCACACTAAGGATCAATCAGCCCCAGCATTTT,CATLRINQPQHF
.,.,TRBV18,TRBJ1-1,TGTGCCAGCTCACCCCAGGACATGAACACTGAAGCTTTCTTT,CASSPQDMNTEAFF
.,few,TRBV5-5,TRBJ2-1,TGTGCCAGCACCCTCGACGGGGATTCCTACAATGAGCAGTTCTTC,CASTLDGDSYNEQFF
.,.,TRBV4-2,TRBJ2-1,TGTGCCAGCAGCCAAGTTCTGTTCGATGAGCAGTTCTTC,CASSQVLFDEQFF
.,few,TRBV21-1,TRBJ2-5,TGTGCCAGCAGCATACTGCCGGAGACCCAGTACTTC,CASSILPETQYF
.,.,TRBV10-3,TRBJ1-2,TGTGCCATCAGTGTGGTAGCTACCTACAATGGCTACACCTTC,CAISVVATYNGYTF
TRBD1,once,TRBV5-4,TRBJ1-2,TGTGCCAGCAGAAGGGGGGACAGGGGCTACACCTTC,CASRRGDRGYTF
.,.,TRBV6-6,TRBJ1-1,TGTGCCAGCAGCCGGGGGCCGAGGACTTTCTTT,CASSRGPRTFF
.,.,TRBV2,TRBJ2-3,TGTGCCAGCAGTGAAGCGCTAGGGTCAGATACGCAGTATTTT,CASSEALGSDTQYF
TRBD1,.,TRBV4-3,TRBJ1-2,TGCGCCAGCAGCCGGGCGGGACAGGTCTCTGGCTACACCTTC,CASSRAGQVSGYTF
.,.,TRBV6-1,TRBJ2-1,TGTGCCATCTGGGGGCTCCTATTCGATGAGCAGTTCTTC,CAIWGLLFDEQFF
TRBD1,.,TRBV5-1,TRBJ2-2,TGCGCCAGCAGCTTGGGATCTGGGACAGGGGACGGGGAGCTGTTTTTT,CASSLGSGTGDGELFF
TRBD2,.,TRBV5-6,TRBJ2-2,TGTGCCAGCAGCTTGGAGGGACTAGGGAGGGCCGGGGAGCTGTTTTTT,CASSLEGLGRAGELFF
.,few,TRBV7-2,TRBJ1-6,TGTGCCAGCAGCTTACCGGACTTTGGGTCCTATAATTCACCCCTCCACTTT,CASSLPDFGSYNSPLHF
.,.,TRBV5-4,TRBJ1-2,TGTGCCAGCAGCGTCCCTCACGGCAGGGGAAACCACTATGGCTACACCTTC,CASSVPHGRGNHYGYTF
.,once,TRBV10-3,TRBJ2-2,TGTGCCATCAGTGAGCGATTAGGCACCGGGGAGCTGTTTTTT,CAISERLGTGELFF
.,.,TRBV7-7,TRBJ1-4,TGTGCTAGCAGCTTAGACGGGGGGGAAAAACTGTTTTTT,CASSLDGGEKLFF
.,few,TRBV19,TRBJ1-5,TGTGCCAGTAGTGCAGGGGGCAATCAGCCCCAGCATTTT,CASSAGGNQPQHF
.,.,TRBV23-1,TRBJ2-2,TGCGCCAGCCAGTCGTGGGGGCCCGGGGAGCTGTTTTTT,CASQSWGPGELFF